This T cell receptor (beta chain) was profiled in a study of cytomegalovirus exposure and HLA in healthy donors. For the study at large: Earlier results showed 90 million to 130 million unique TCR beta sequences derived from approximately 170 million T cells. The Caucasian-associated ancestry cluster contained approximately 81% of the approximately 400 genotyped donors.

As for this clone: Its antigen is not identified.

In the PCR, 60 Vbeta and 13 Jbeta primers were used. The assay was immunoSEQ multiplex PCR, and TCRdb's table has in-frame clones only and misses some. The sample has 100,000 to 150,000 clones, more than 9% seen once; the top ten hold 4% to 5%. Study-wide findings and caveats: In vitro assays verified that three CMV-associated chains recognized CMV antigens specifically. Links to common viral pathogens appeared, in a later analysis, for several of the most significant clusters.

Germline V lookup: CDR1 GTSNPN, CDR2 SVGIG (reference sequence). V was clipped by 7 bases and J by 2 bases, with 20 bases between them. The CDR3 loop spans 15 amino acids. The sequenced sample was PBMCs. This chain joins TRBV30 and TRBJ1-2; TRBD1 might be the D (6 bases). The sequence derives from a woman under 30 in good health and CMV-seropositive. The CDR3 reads CASTPGRGDNYGYTF. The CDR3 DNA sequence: TGTGCCTCCACCCCCGGCAGGGGAGACAACTATGGCTACACCTTC.